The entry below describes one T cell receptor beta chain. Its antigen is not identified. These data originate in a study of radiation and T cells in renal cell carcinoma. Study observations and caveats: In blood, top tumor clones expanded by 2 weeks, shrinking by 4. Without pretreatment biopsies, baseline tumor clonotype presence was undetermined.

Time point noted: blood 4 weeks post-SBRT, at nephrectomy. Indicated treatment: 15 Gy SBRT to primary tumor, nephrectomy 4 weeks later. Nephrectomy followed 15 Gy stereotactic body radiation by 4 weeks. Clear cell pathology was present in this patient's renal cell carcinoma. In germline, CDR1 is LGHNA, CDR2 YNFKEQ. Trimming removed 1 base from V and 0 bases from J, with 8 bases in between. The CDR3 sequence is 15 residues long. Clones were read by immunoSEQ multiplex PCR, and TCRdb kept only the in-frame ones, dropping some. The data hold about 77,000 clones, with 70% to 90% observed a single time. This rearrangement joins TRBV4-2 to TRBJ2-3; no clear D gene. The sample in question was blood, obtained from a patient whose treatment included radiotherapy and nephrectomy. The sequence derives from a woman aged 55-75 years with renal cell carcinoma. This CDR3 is CASSQGGISTDTQYF. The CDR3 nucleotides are TGTGCCAGCAGCCAAGGCGGCATCAGCACAGATACGCAGTATTTT.